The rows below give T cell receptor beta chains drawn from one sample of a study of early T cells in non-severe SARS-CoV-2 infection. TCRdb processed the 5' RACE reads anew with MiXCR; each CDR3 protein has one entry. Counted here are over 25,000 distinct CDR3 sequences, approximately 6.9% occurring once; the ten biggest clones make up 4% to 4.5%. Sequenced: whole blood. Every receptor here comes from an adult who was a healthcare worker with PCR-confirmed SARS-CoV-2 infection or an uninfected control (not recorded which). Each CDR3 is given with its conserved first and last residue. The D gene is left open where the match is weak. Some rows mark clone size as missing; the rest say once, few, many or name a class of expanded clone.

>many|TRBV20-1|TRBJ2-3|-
CSARGGETSTDTQYF
TGCAGTGCTAGAGGTGGCGAAACTAGCACAGATACGCAGTATTTT
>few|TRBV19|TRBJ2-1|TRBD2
CASSSSGYSYNEQFF
TGTGCCAGTAGTTCTAGCGGTTACTCCTACAATGAGCAGTTCTTC
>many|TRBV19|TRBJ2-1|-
CASSIGGLDNNEQFF
TGTGCCAGTAGTATTGGGGGCCTAGACAACAATGAGCAGTTCTTC
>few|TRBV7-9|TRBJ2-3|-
CASSPMWVNTQYF
TGTGCCAGCAGCCCAATGTGGGTAAATACGCAGTATTTT
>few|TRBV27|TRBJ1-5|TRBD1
CATGTGANQPQHF
TGTGCCACCGGGACAGGGGCAAATCAGCCCCAGCATTTT
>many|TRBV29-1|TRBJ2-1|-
CSGFLGGPHEQFF
TGCAGCGGATTCCTGGGGGGCCCCCATGAGCAGTTCTTC
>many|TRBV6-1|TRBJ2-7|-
CASGARMTSYEQYF
TGTGCCAGCGGGGCCAGGATGACTAGTTACGAGCAGTACTTC
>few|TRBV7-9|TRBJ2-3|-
CASSLFTDTQYF
TGTGCCAGCAGCTTATTTACAGATACGCAGTATTTT
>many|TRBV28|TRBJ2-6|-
CASSFLAGANVLTF
TGTGCCAGCAGTTTCCTAGCCGGGGCCAACGTCCTGACTTTC
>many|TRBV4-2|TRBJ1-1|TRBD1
CASSQGQGYTEAFF
TGTGCCAGCAGCCAAGGACAGGGGTACACTGAAGCTTTCTTT
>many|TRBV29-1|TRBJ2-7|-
CSVVRQGGEQYF
TGCAGCGTCGTCCGTCAAGGGGGAGAGCAGTACTTC
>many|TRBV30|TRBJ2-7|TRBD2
CAWRPGLASYEQYF
TGTGCCTGGAGACCGGGACTAGCGTCCTACGAGCAGTACTTC
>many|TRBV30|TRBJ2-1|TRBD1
CAWNLGQDNEQFF
TGTGCCTGGAATCTCGGACAGGACAATGAGCAGTTCTTC
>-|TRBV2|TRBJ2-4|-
CASSSSGLAKNIQYF
TGTGCCAGCAGCTCGTCGGGACTAGCCAAAAACATTCAGTACTTC
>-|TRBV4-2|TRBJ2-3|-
CASSQVPGSPTDTQYF
TGTGCCAGCAGCCAAGTCCCTGGAAGCCCCACAGATACGCAGTATTTT
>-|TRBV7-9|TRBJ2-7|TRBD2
CASSSSGRGWEQYF
TGTGCCAGCAGCTCCAGCGGGAGAGGTTGGGAGCAGTACTTC
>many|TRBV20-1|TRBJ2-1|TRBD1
CSARDPGTGGSYNEQFF
TGCAGTGCTAGAGACCCCGGGACAGGGGGTTCCTACAATGAGCAGTTCTTC
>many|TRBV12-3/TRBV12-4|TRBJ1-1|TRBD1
CASTSTGAGDTEAFF
TGTGCCAGCACCTCGACAGGGGCGGGAGACACTGAAGCTTTCTTT
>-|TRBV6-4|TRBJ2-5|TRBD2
CASSVSSGEQETQYF
TGTGCCAGCAGTGTATCTAGCGGAGAACAAGAGACCCAGTACTTC
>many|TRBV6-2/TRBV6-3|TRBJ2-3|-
CASCGRSTDTQYF
TGTGCCAGCTGTGGAAGGAGCACAGATACGCAGTATTTT
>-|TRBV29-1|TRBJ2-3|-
CSVSRAQGETDTQYF
TGCAGCGTTTCTAGGGCACAGGGTGAGACAGATACGCAGTATTTT
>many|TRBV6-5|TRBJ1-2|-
CATAPPGSGGYTF
TGTGCCACCGCCCCACCCGGGAGTGGTGGCTACACCTTC
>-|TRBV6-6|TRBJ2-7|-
CASTRAAARDSYEQYF
TGTGCCAGCACCAGAGCCGCAGCCAGGGACTCCTACGAGCAGTACTTC
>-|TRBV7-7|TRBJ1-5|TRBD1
CASSVISQGASQPQHF
TGTGCTAGCAGCGTAATCTCTCAGGGGGCGAGTCAGCCCCAGCATTTT
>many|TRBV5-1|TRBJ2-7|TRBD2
CASSSGLASAGWGEQYF
TGCGCCAGCAGCTCGGGACTAGCGAGCGCTGGATGGGGCGAGCAGTACTTC
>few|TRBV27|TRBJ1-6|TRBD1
CASRPYRGQNNSPLHF
TGTGCCAGCAGGCCATACAGGGGCCAGAATAATTCACCCCTCCACTTT
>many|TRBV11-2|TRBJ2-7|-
CASSLYSGTYEQYF
TGTGCCAGCAGCTTATATAGCGGCACCTACGAGCAGTACTTC
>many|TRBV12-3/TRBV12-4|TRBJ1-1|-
CASSLGGGTEAFF
TGTGCCAGCAGTTTAGGAGGAGGCACTGAAGCTTTCTTT
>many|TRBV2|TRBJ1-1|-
CASSASVMNTEAFF
TGTGCCAGCAGTGCTAGCGTCATGAACACTGAAGCTTTCTTT
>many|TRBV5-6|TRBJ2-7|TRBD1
CASSPIPGQEVYEQYF
TGTGCCAGCAGCCCGATCCCGGGACAGGAGGTCTACGAGCAGTACTTC
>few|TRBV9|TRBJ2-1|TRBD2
CASSVGVVAGGNEQFF
TGTGCCAGCAGCGTAGGGGTAGTAGCGGGAGGGAATGAGCAGTTCTTC
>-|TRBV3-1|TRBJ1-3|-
CASSQATGGENTIYF
TGTGCCAGCAGCCAAGCAACAGGCGGTGAAAACACCATATATTTT
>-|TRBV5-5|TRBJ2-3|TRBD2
CASSRRTSGTFTDTQYF
TGTGCCAGCAGCCGAAGGACTAGCGGGACCTTCACAGATACGCAGTATTTT
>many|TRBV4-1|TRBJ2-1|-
CASSQEILGASYNEQFF
TGCGCCAGCAGCCAAGAAATTTTGGGGGCATCCTACAATGAGCAGTTCTTC
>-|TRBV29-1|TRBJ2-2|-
CSVGRANTGELFF
TGCAGCGTCGGACGGGCGAACACCGGGGAGCTGTTTTTT
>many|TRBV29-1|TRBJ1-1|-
CSVGTQLNTEAFF
TGCAGCGTGGGGACACAACTTAACACTGAAGCTTTCTTT
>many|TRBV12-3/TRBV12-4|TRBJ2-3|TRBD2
CASSWGGTDTQYF
TGTGCCAGCAGTTGGGGGGGAACAGATACGCAGTATTTT
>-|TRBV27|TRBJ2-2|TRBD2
CASFRPGSGHTGELFF
TGTGCCAGCTTCCGCCCAGGTAGCGGGCACACCGGGGAGCTGTTTTTT
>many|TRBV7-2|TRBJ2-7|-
CASSSGMQPEYEQYF
TGTGCCAGCAGCTCAGGGATGCAACCTGAATACGAGCAGTACTTC
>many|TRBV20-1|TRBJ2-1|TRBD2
CSAETRGAGAGNEQFF
TGCAGTGCCGAAACTCGAGGAGCGGGAGCTGGCAATGAGCAGTTCTTC
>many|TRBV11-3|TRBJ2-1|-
CASSLDSDEQFF
TGTGCCAGCAGCTTAGATAGTGATGAGCAGTTCTTC
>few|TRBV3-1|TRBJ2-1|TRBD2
CASSQAQLRLAGHDEQFF
TGTGCCAGCAGCCAAGCCCAACTCCGACTAGCGGGACATGATGAGCAGTTCTTC
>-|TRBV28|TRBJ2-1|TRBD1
CASTTGGAANNEQFF
TGTGCCAGCACTACAGGGGGCGCGGCCAACAATGAGCAGTTCTTC
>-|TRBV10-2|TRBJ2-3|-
CASRPGRSTDTQYF
TGCGCCAGCAGACCGGGACGGAGCACAGATACGCAGTATTTT
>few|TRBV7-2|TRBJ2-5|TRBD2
CASSSDLGTSGQETQYF
TGTGCCAGCAGCTCTGACCTCGGGACTAGCGGTCAAGAGACCCAGTACTTC
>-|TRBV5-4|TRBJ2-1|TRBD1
CASSFRTGPGDEQFF
TGTGCCAGCAGCTTCCGGACAGGGCCGGGCGATGAGCAGTTCTTC